These 18 T cell receptor beta chains originate from one sample sequenced in a study of PD-1 blockade in classical Hodgkin lymphoma. Every one of the patients relapsed after autologous stem cell transplantation (brentuximab vedotin exposure was variable). The table came from immunoSEQ multiplex PCR; TCRdb's copy has only in-frame clones and leaves some out. Here the sample spans some 25,000 clones, about 67% being singletons. The source was peripheral blood mononuclear cells (PBMCs), collected before the second cycle of nivolumab. The receptors derive from a human donor with classical Hodgkin lymphoma.

V gene TRBV19 combines with J gene TRBJ2-1; TRBD2 aligns across 8 bases. Germline assignment: CDR1 LNHDA and CDR2 SQIVND (reference sequence). The CDR3 extends over 14 amino acids. The trim removed 8 bases at V and 8 bases at J, leaving 11 bases unmatched. This chain's CDR3 is CASRSGSGVDEQFF. CDR3 nucleotide sequence: TGTGCCAGTCGGAGCGGGAGTGGTGTAGATGAGCAGTTCTTC.

This clone was observed a handful of times. This chain links TRBV6-6 with TRBJ1-2; D is perhaps TRBD1 (5 bases). Germline values: CDR1 MNHNY, CDR2 SVGAGI (reference sequence). This CDR3 contains 15 residues. With 6 bases removed from V and 4 bases from J, the gap between germline ends came to 18 bases. DNA for the CDR3: TGTGCCAGCAGACAGAACTGGGAGGGGTCCTATGGCTACACCTTC. It translates to CASRQNWEGSYGYTF.

The chain links TRBV5-6 to TRBJ1-2, with 7 nucleotides matching TRBD1. V trimming: 4 bases; J trimming: 3 bases; junction bases outside the gene matches: 6. In germline, CDR1 is SGHDT, CDR2 YYEEEE. The CDR3 has 14 amino acids. CDR3 bases: TGTGCCAGCAGCATGCGACAGGGAGACTATGGCTACACCTTC. Translating gives CASSMRQGDYGYTF. Looking up the rest from reference TRBV5-6 and TRBJ1-2 gives the full variable domain: DAGVTQSPTHLIKTRGQQVTLRCSPKSGHDTVSWYQQALGQGPQFIFQYYEEEERQRGNFPDRFSGHQFPNYSSELNVNALLLGDSALYLCASSMRQGDYGYTFGSGTRLTVV.

This rearrangement joins TRBV9 to TRBJ1-2, with D possibly being TRBD1 (6 bases). The CDR3 is 15 residues long. Germline V lookup: CDR1 SGDLS, CDR2 YYNGEE. Trimming took 1 base from V and 1 from J, leaving 11 bases between them. CDR3 nucleotide sequence: TGTGCCAGCAGCGTATCGGACAGATTTAACTATGGCTACACCTTC. It yields the protein CASSVSDRFNYGYTF.

The chain has TRBV18 and TRBJ1-5; no definite D call. Trimming shortened V by 4 bases and J by 3 bases, and 16 bases separated the two germline ends. The CDR3 extends over 16 amino acids. Germline CDR1 reads KGHSH; CDR2 reads LQKENI. CDR3 coding DNA: TGTGCCAGCTCACTATCGGGAGAGACCGCCAATCAGCCCCAGCATTTT. Amino acids: CASSLSGETANQPQHF.

The table lists this clone with a few counts. The chain has TRBV19 and TRBJ2-3; weak D call: TRBD2 (5 bases). This CDR3 comprises 12 residues. The V end lost 3 bases, the J end lost 4 bases, and 5 bases lay between the germline ends. The germline CDR1 and CDR2 sequences are LNHDA and SQIVND (reference sequence). The DNA for the CDR3 is TGTGCCAGTAGTATGCGGGCAGATACGCAGTATTTT. Amino acids: CASSMRADTQYF.

V usage is TRBV6-5 and J usage is TRBJ2-1; 8 bases agree with TRBD2. Germline loops: CDR1 MNHEY, CDR2 SVGAGI. The V segment lost 6 bases and the J segment 14 bases; nucleotides outside the gene matches: 6. The CDR3 spans 11 residues. Here the CDR3 reads CASSPGTSKFF. The CDR3 bases are TGTGCCAGCAGCCCCGGGACTAGTAAGTTCTTC.

The chain is built from TRBV6-6 and TRBJ1-5; 12 nucleotides line up with TRBD1. There are 16 residues in the CDR3. The J segment lost 6 bases and the V segment lost 6 bases, leaving 9 bases of the junction unmatched. Germline CDR1 is MNHNY and CDR2 is SVGAGI (reference sequence). The DNA of the CDR3 is TGTGCCAGCAGCCTGGGACAGGGGGCTGACGTTCAGCCCCAGCATTTT. Protein sequence: CASSLGQGADVQPQHF.

The rearrangement uses TRBV2 and TRBJ1-5; tentatively, D is TRBD1 (5 bases). The V end lost 7 bases, the J end lost 2 bases, and 12 bases lay between the germline ends. Per germline, CDR1 SNHLY and CDR2 FYNNEI. CDR3 length: 14 amino acids. The DNA for the CDR3 is TGTGCCAGCACGGGGGGGGGTCGCAATCAGCCCCAGCATTTT. Encoded protein: CASTGGGRNQPQHF.

This clone was observed a handful of times. The chain employs TRBV18 and TRBJ2-5; no clear D. This CDR3 is 15 amino acids long. Germline assignment: CDR1 KGHSH and CDR2 LQKENI. V gave up 6 bases and J gave up 2 bases, with 16 bases separating them. CDR3 sequence reads: CASSYTASEQETQYF. CDR3 in DNA: TGTGCCAGCTCGTATACGGCGTCAGAACAAGAGACCCAGTACTTC.

The CDR3 coding sequence is TGTGCCAGCAGTGTACAGGGGGCAGGGACTGAAGCTTTCTTT. Amino acid sequence: CASSVQGAGTEAFF. V and J are TRBV2 and TRBJ1-1; 9 nucleotides agree with TRBD1. Germline CDR1 is SNHLY and CDR2 is FYNNEI. V shed 4 bases and J 5 bases; nucleotides not matched to a gene: 5. This CDR3 is 14 amino acids long.

In its sample, this clone was seen a few times. The chain joins TRBV7-2 to TRBJ2-1, with TRBD2 matching 8 bases. The CDR3 length is 13 residues. The V gene end was trimmed by 5 bases and the J gene end by 9 bases; junction bases not matched to a gene: 6. The germline CDR1 and CDR2 sequences are SGHTA and FQGNSA. The CDR3 spells CASSTQRESEQFF. The CDR3, as DNA: TGTGCCAGCAGCACGCAGCGGGAGAGTGAGCAGTTCTTC.

There are a few counts of this clone. The CDR3 is CASSQDGLGADTQYF. DNA for the CDR3: TGCGCCAGCAGCCAAGATGGTTTAGGCGCAGATACGCAGTATTTT. This chain uses TRBV4-3 with TRBJ2-3; D is unclear. Germline assignment: CDR1 LGHNA and CDR2 YSLEER. This CDR3 is 15 amino acids long. V lost 0 bases to trimming and J lost 4 bases, with 11 bases between them.

V is TRBV6-6 and J is TRBJ1-1, with D uncertain. Trimming removed 5 bases from V and 4 bases from J, with 14 bases in between. The CDR3 has 14 residues. Germline loops: CDR1 MNHNY, CDR2 SVGAGI (reference sequence). In nucleotides, the CDR3 is TGTGCCAGCAGTAGGGATTTTTCGGGCACTGAAGCTTTCTTT. Translation: CASSRDFSGTEAFF.

A few counts support this clone. This chain joins TRBV4-3 and TRBJ2-2; D gene unclear. V lost 0 bases and J 16 bases, leaving 15 bases between the germline ends. The CDR3 sequence is 13 residues long. Germline lookup yields CDR1 LGHNA and CDR2 YSLEER. CDR3 in DNA: TGCGCCAGCAGCCAAGAGTTGAGGCAGGTTCCGTTTTTT. Its protein product is CASSQELRQVPFF.

The J gene is TRBJ1-5, the V gene TRBV7-2, with D maybe TRBD1 (6 bases). This CDR3 is built from 15 residues. CDR1 and CDR2 from the germline V gene are SGHTA and FQGNSA. The V and J ends lost 6 bases and 1 base respectively, with 13 bases between them. Written as DNA, the CDR3 is TGTGCCAGCAGGGGCGGGGGGCAGAGCAATCAGCCCCAGCATTTT. The encoded protein is CASRGGGQSNQPQHF.

Note on this clone: The junction departs from the called germline gene at one end, perhaps through a read error. The chain couples TRBV6-6 to TRBJ2-3; 13 bases align to TRBD2. Germline CDR1 reads MNHNY; CDR2 reads SVGAGI (reference sequence). This CDR3 contains 13 residues. The CDR3 spells CASSPGLAGEKSF. CDR3 DNA sequence: TGTGCCAGCAGTCCTGGACTAGCGGGAGAAAAAAGTTTT.

This clone occurred a few times. The genes are TRBV6-1 and TRBJ1-6; the match to TRBD1 covers 8 bases. CDR3 size: 15 residues. The ends lost 6 bases at V and 7 bases at J; junction bases unmatched: 8. Germline V gene lookup returns CDR1 MNHNS and CDR2 SASEGT. The CDR3 spells CASSQGDRTNSPLHF. The CDR3 nucleotides are TGTGCCAGCAGCCAAGGGGACAGGACGAATTCACCCCTCCACTTT.